This T cell receptor (beta chain) emerged from a study of T cells after yellow fever vaccination. Germline-derived CDR1 and CDR2 are SGHDT and YYEEEE. The CDR3 runs to 14 residues. Trimming removed 4 bases from V and 5 bases from J, with 12 bases in between. Template switching with 5'RACE generated the TCR cDNA and added a universal primer site and UMIs. MiXCR, applied by TCRdb to the 5' RACE reads, yields one record per CDR3 protein. The table lists 250,000 to 400,000 distinct CDR3 sequences, approximately 4% of them singletons. This TCR came from a man between 18 and 35 years old who received the YFV17D yellow fever vaccine. The material was PBMCs, obtained 5 days after the yellow fever booster vaccination. The V call is TRBV5-6, the J call TRBJ1-4; D gene uncertain. The CDR3 DNA reads as TGTGCCAGCAGCCGCCTCGGAATCAATGAAAAACTGTTTTTT. This translates into CASSRLGINEKLFF. Looking up the rest from reference TRBV5-6 and TRBJ1-4 gives the full variable domain: DAGVTQSPTHLIKTRGQQVTLRCSPKSGHDTVSWYQQALGQGPQFIFQYYEEEERQRGNFPDRFSGHQFPNYSSELNVNALLLGDSALYLCASSRLGINEKLFFGSGTQLSVL.